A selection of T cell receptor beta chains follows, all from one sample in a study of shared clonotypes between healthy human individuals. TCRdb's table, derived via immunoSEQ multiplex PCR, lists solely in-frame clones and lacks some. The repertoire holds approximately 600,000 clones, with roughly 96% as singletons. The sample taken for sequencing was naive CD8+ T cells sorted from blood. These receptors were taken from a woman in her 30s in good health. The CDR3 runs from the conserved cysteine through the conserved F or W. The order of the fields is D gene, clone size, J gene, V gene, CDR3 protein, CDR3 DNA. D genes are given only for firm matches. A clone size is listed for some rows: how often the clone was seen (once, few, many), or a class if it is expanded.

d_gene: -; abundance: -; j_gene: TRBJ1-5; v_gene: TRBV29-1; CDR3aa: CSVEVDGAQPQHF; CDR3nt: TGCAGCGTTGAGGTTGATGGGGCTCAGCCCCAGCATTTT
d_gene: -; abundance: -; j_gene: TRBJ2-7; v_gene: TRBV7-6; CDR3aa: CASSLRTVAYYEQYF; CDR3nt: TGTGCCAGCAGCTTACGGACGGTGGCCTACTACGAGCAGTACTTC
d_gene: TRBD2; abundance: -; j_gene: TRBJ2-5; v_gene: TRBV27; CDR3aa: CASSIGLAAPQETQYF; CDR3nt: TGTGCCAGCAGTATCGGACTAGCGGCCCCCCAAGAGACCCAGTACTTC
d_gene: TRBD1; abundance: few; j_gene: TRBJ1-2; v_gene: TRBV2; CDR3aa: CASSWTGEGAAGYTF; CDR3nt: TGTGCCAGCAGTTGGACAGGGGAGGGCGCCGCTGGCTACACCTTC
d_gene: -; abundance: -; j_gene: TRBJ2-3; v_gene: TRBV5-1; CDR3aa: CASSSSSTDTQYF; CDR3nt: TGCGCCAGCAGCTCCTCAAGCACAGATACGCAGTATTTT
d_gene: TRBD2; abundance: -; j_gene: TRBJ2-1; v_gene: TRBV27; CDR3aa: CASSLGTSGRAGEQFF; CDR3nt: TGTGCCAGCAGTTTAGGAACTAGCGGGAGGGCTGGAGAGCAGTTCTTC
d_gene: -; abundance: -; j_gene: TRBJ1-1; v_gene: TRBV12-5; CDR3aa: CASGTGGVNTEAFF; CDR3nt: TGTGCTAGTGGTACCGGGGGGGTGAACACTGAAGCTTTCTTT
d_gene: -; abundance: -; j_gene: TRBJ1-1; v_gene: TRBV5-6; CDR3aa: CASRGQTIPTKAFF; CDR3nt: TGTGCCAGCAGAGGACAGACCATACCAACCAAAGCTTTCTTT
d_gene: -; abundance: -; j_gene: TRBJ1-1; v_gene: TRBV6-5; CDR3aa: CASSLSTGGRQKAFF; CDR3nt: TGTGCCAGCAGTTTATCGACAGGAGGACGACAAAAAGCTTTCTTT
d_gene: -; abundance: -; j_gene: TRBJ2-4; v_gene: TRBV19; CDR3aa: CASLAGQENIQYF; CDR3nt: TGTGCCAGTCTAGCGGGACAGGAAAACATTCAGTACTTC
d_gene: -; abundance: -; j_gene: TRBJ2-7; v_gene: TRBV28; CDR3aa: CASSNDSYEQYF; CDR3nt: TGTGCCAGCAGTAACGACAGCTACGAGCAGTACTTC
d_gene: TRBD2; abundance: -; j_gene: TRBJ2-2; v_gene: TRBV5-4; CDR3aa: CASSLGGLAGGPGELFF; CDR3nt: TGTGCCAGCAGCTTGGGGGGACTAGCGGGAGGGCCCGGGGAGCTGTTTTTT
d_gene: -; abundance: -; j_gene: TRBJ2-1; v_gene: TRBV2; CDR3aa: CASSISRHEQFF; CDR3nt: TGTGCCAGCAGTATTTCCCGGCATGAGCAGTTCTTC
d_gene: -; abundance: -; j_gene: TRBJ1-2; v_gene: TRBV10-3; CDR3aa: CAISESRYLTF; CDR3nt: TGTGCCATCAGTGAGTCGAGGTACTTGACCTTC
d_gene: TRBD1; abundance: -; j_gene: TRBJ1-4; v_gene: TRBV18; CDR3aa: CASSPRGQVDGEKLFF; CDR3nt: TGTGCCAGCTCACCACGGGGACAGGTTGATGGTGAAAAACTGTTTTTT
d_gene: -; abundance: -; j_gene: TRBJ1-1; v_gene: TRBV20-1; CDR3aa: CSASWGQAFF; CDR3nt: TGCAGTGCTAGTTGGGGGCAAGCTTTCTTT
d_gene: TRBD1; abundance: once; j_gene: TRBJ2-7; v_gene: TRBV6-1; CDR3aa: CASSVGGQTYEQYF; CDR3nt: TGTGCCAGCAGTGTTGGGGGACAGACCTACGAGCAGTACTTC
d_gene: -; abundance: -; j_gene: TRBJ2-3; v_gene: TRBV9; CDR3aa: CASSPRGRKSTDTQYF; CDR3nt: TGTGCCAGCAGCCCCCGAGGGAGGAAGTCCACAGATACGCAGTATTTT
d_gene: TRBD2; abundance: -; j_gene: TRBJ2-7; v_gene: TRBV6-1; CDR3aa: CASSEVSSGTGQYF; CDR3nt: TGTGCCAGCAGTGAAGTGTCTAGCGGGACGGGGCAGTACTTC
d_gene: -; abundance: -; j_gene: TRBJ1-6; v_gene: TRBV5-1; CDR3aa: CASSNHPDSPNSPLHF; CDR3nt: TGCGCCAGCAGTAACCACCCTGACAGTCCTAATTCACCCCTCCACTTT
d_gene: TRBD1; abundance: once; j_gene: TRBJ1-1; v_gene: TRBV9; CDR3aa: CASSPEGQGHVGAFF; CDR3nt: TGTGCCAGCAGCCCCGAGGGACAGGGGCACGTCGGGGCTTTCTTT
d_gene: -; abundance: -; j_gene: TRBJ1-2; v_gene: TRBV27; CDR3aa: CASTKSSGSGYTF; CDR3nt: TGTGCCAGCACCAAATCCTCGGGTAGCGGCTACACCTTC
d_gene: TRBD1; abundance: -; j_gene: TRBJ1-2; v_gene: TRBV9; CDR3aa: CASSGQGYGYTF; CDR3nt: TGTGCCAGCTCGGGACAGGGTTATGGCTACACCTTC
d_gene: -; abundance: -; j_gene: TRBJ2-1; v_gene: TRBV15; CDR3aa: CATSSQTGLNEQFF; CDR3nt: TGTGCCACCAGCAGCCAAACAGGGCTCAATGAGCAGTTCTTC
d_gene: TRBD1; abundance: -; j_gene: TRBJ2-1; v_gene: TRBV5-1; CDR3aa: CASSWSTGGSDEQFF; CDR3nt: TGCGCCAGCAGCTGGTCGACAGGGGGCTCGGATGAGCAGTTCTTC
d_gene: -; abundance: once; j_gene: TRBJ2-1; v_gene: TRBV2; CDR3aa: CASYEQFF; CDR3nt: TGTGCCAGCTATGAGCAGTTCTTC
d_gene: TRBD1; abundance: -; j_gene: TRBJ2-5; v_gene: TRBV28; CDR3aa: CASIGRRGQGQETQYF; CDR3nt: TGTGCCAGCATCGGCCGTCGGGGACAGGGCCAAGAGACCCAGTACTTC
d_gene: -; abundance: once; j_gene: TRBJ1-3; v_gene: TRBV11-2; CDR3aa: CASSLGRGSGNTIYF; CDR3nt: TGTGCCAGCAGCTTAGGACGGGGCTCTGGAAACACCATATATTTT
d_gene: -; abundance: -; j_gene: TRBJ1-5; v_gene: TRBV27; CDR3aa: CASSLGFNQPQHF; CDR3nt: TGTGCCAGCAGTTTGGGCTTTAATCAGCCCCAGCATTTT
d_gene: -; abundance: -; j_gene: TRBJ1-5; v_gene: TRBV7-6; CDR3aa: CASSLGALYSNQPQHF; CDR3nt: TGTGCCAGCAGCTTAGGGGCACTGTATAGCAATCAGCCCCAGCATTTT
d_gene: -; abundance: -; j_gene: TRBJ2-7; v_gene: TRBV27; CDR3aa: CASSPSSRRRAEQYF; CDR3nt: TGTGCCAGCAGCCCATCGTCAAGGAGGAGGGCCGAGCAGTACTTC
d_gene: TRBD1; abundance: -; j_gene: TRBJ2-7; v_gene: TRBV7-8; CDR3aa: CASSSGQGMSYEQYF; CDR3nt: TGTGCCAGCAGCTCGGGACAGGGCATGTCCTACGAGCAGTACTTC
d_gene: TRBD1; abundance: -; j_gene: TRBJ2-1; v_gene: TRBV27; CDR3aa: CASGLGTGGRKQFF; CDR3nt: TGTGCCAGCGGCTTAGGGACAGGGGGCCGAAAGCAGTTCTTC
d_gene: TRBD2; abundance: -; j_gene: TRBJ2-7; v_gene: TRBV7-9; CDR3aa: CASSLATSGSGEQYF; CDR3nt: TGTGCCAGCAGCTTAGCCACTAGCGGGAGTGGTGAGCAGTACTTC
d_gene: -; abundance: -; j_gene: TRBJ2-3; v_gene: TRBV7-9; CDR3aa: CASSSRTDTQYF; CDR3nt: TGTGCCAGCAGCTCGCGCACAGATACGCAGTATTTT
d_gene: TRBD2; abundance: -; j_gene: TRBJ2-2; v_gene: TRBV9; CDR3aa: CASSGPLAGALGELFF; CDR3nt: TGTGCCAGCAGCGGGCCGTTAGCGGGAGCTTTAGGGGAGCTGTTTTTT
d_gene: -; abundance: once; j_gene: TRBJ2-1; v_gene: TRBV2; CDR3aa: CASSTLDRAEEQFF; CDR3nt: TGTGCCAGCAGTACCCTCGACCGGGCCGAGGAGCAGTTCTTC
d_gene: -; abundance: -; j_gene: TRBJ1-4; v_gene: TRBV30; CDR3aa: CAGRSEKLFF; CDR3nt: TGTGCCGGAAGGAGTGAAAAACTGTTTTTT
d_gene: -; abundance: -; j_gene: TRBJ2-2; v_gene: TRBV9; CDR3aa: CASSPSGRNTGELFF; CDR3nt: TGTGCCAGCAGCCCCAGCGGGCGAAACACCGGGGAGCTGTTTTTT
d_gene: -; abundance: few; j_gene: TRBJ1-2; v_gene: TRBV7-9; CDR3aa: CASSGSRVGYTF; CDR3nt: TGTGCCAGCAGCGGGAGCAGGGTAGGCTACACCTTC
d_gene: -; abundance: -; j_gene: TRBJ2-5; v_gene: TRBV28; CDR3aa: CASRRPWTAQETQYF; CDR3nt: TGTGCCAGCAGGCGCCCCTGGACAGCCCAAGAGACCCAGTACTTC
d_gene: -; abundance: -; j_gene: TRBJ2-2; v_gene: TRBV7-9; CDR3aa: CASSLVGHRTGELFF; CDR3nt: TGTGCCAGCAGCTTAGTGGGACACCGAACCGGGGAGCTGTTTTTT
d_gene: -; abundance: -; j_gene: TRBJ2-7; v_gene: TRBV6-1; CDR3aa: CASRSQSYEQYF; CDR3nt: TGTGCCAGCAGGTCCCAAAGTTACGAGCAGTACTTC
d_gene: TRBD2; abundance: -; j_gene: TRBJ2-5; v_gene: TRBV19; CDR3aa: CASSMGLADQETQYF; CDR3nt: TGTGCCAGTAGTATGGGACTAGCGGATCAAGAGACCCAGTACTTC
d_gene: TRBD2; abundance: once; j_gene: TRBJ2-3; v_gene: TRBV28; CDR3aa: CASSPAGLAGGRSTDTQYF; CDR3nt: TGTGCCAGCAGTCCGGCGGGACTAGCGGGAGGGCGAAGCACAGATACGCAGTATTTT
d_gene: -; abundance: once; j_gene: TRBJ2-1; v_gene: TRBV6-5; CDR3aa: CASSYSVSGADNEQFF; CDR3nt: TGTGCCAGCAGTTACTCGGTGTCAGGGGCGGACAATGAGCAGTTCTTC
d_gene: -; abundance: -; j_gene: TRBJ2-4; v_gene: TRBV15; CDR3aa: CATRGTSASDIQYF; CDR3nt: TGTGCCACCAGAGGAACTAGTGCCTCGGACATTCAGTACTTC
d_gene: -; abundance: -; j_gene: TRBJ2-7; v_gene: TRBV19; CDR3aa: CASSPGTTSSYEQYF; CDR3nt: TGTGCCAGTAGTCCAGGGACAACTAGCTCCTACGAGCAGTACTTC
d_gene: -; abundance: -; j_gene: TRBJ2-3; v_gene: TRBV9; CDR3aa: CASSPGFASTDTQYF; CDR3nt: TGTGCCAGCAGCCCGGGGTTCGCCAGCACAGATACGCAGTATTTT
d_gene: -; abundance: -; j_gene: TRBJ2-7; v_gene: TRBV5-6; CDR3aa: CASSPRLNLGEQYF; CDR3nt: TGTGCCAGCAGCCCAAGACTAAACCTCGGGGAGCAGTACTTC
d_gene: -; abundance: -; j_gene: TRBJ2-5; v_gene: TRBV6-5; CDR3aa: CASSYSGGLQETQYF; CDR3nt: TGTGCCAGCAGTTACTCGGGGGGGCTCCAAGAGACCCAGTACTTC